Listed below are T cell receptor beta chains from one sample, sequenced in a study of blood T cell repertoires in COVID-19. Sequenced by immunoSEQ multiplex PCR; TCRdb stores in-frame clones only, minus some. The sample includes 200,000 to 300,000 clones, more than 80% seen only once; the top ten take roughly 5.5%. Specimen: peripheral blood. These receptors were collected from a human donor in a cohort sampled during active COVID-19. The CDR3 runs from the conserved cysteine through the conserved F or W. The D gene is left open where the match is weak.

TRBD1 TRBJ1-1 TRBV6-6 CASNRQGTYTEAFF
NA TRBJ2-6 TRBV5-5 CASSSPSSGANVLTF
TRBD2 TRBJ2-1 TRBV28 CASSLATSGSYEQFF
NA TRBJ2-7 TRBV7-6 CASSLGGVAYEQYF
NA TRBJ2-5 TRBV3-1/TRBV3-2 CASSQGRETQYF
TRBD1 TRBJ2-4 TRBV28 CASSRPNTGDIQYF
TRBD2 TRBJ2-7 TRBV27 CASSFGGLESYEQYF
TRBD2 TRBJ2-2 TRBV2 CASRGGTSAGELFF
NA TRBJ1-1 TRBV7-8 CASSLVHLNTEAFF
NA TRBJ2-7 TRBV25-1 CASSPQAGQAPYF
NA TRBJ2-7 TRBV27 CASNSGLMAYEQYF
NA TRBJ1-4 TRBV3-1/TRBV3-2 CASSQDRGANEKLFF
TRBD1 TRBJ1-2 TRBV30 CAWSVLTGRKYGYTF
TRBD1 TRBJ1-1 TRBV27 CASRRQGNTEAFF
NA TRBJ2-2 TRBV2 CASSTGATGELFF
NA TRBJ1-1 TRBV7-9 CASSPPLTGRYTEAFF
NA TRBJ2-2 TRBV10-3 CAIGGLYSGELFF
TRBD2 TRBJ2-7 TRBV5-8 CASSLGTGGTYEQYF
NA TRBJ2-7 TRBV18 CASSPQGSMWEQYF
TRBD1 TRBJ2-7 TRBV7-2 CASSLIGGQGEQYF
NA TRBJ2-7 TRBV29-1 CSVRQAYEQYF
NA TRBJ1-6 TRBV5-6 CASSLSWAYNSPLHF
NA TRBJ2-1 TRBV6-6 CASSYQGHTYNEQFF
NA TRBJ2-3 TRBV5-4 CASSSWTNGGTDTQYF
NA TRBJ2-7 TRBV5-5 CASSLGGITYEQYF
TRBD2 TRBJ2-2 TRBV10-1 CASRPGTSGANTGELFF
TRBD1 TRBJ2-6 TRBV10-3 CAISDGQGTYSGANVLTF
TRBD2 TRBJ2-1 TRBV19 CASISGGSSYNEQFF
NA TRBJ2-5 TRBV2 CASSDQGTETQYF
TRBD1 TRBJ1-4 TRBV5-1 CASSLKLRDRDNEKLFF
NA TRBJ2-5 TRBV11-1 CASSNQGQRSETQYF
TRBD1 TRBJ1-1 TRBV5-6 CASSPTGTEAFF